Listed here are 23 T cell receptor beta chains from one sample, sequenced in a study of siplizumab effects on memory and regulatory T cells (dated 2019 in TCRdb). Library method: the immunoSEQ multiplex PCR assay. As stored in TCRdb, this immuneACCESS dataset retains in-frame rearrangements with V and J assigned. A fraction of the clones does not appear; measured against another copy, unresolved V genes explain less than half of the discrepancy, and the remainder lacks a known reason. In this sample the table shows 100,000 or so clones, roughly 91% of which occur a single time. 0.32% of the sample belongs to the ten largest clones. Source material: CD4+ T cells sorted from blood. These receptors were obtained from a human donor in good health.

The CDR3 DNA is TGTGCCAGCAGCCGGGATCAGGGACAGGGTGTGAGGCAGTACTTC. Amino acid sequence: CASSRDQGQGVRQYF. The rearrangement links TRBV7-6 to TRBJ2-7; 9 bases are shared with TRBD1. The germline CDR1 and CDR2 sequences are SGHVS and FNYEAQ. The junction had 14 bases not matched to a gene; V was cut back by 5 bases and J by 9 bases. The CDR3 runs 15 residues.

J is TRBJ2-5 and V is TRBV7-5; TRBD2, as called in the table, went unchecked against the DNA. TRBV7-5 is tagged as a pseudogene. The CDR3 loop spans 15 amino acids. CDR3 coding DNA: TGTGCCAGGCCACTAGCGGGAGTAGAAAGAGAGACCCAGTACTTC. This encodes CARPLAGVERETQYF.

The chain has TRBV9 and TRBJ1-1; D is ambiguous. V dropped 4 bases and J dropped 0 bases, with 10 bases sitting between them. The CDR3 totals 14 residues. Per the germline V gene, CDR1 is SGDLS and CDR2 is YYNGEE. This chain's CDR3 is CASSSRHLNTEAFF. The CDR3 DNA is TGTGCCAGCAGCTCACGACATTTGAACACTGAAGCTTTCTTT.

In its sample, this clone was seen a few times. The CDR3 is CASSLAGRELFF. The CDR3 DNA sequence: TGTGCCAGCAGCTTAGCGGGAAGGGAGCTGTTTTTT. This chain links TRBV7-3 with TRBJ2-2, with a possible D match to TRBD2 (6 bases). Germline CDR1 and CDR2: SGHTA and FQGTGA. CDR3 length equals 12 residues. Trimming took 2 bases from V and 9 from J, leaving 7 bases between them. Looking up the rest from reference TRBV7-3 and TRBJ2-2 gives the full variable domain: GAGVSQTPSNKVTEKGKYVELRCDPISGHTALYWYRQSLGQGPEFLIYFQGTGAADDSGLPNDRFFAVRPEGSVSTLKIQRTERGDSAVYLCASSLAGRELFFGEGSRLTVL.

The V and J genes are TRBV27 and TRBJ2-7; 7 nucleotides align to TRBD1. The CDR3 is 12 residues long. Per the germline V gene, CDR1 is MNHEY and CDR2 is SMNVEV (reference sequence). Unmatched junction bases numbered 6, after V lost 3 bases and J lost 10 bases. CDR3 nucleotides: TGTGCCAGCAGTTTTCCCGGGACAGTTCAGTACTTC. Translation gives CASSFPGTVQYF.

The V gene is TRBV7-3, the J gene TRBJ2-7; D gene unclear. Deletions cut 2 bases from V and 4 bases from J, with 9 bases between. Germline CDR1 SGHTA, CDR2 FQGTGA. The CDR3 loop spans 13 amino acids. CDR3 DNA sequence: TGTGCCAGCAGCTTATCCCCCGGGTACGAGCAGTACTTC. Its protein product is CASSLSPGYEQYF.

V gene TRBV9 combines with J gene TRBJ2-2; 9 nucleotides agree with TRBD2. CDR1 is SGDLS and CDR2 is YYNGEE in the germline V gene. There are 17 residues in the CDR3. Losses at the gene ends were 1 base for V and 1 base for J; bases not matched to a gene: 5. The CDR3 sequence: CASSVPLLAGNTGELFF. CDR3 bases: TGTGCCAGCAGCGTACCTCTACTAGCGGGGAACACCGGGGAGCTGTTTTTT.

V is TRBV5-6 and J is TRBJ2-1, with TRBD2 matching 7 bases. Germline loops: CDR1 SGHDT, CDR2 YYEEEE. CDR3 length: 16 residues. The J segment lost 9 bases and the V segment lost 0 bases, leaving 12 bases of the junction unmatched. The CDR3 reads CASSLVRGSSDTEQFF. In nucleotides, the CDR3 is TGTGCCAGCAGCTTGGTACGCGGGAGCTCCGACACTGAGCAGTTCTTC.

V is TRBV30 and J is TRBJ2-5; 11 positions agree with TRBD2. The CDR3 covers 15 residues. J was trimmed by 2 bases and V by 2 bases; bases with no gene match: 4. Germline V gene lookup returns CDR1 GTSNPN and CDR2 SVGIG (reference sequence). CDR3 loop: CAWSKVAGGQETQYF. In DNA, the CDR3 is TGTGCCTGGAGTAAAGTAGCGGGGGGGCAAGAGACCCAGTACTTC.

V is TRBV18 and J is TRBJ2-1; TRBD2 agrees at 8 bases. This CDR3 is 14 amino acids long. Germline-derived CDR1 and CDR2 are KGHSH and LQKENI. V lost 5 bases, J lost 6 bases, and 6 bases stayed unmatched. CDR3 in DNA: TGTGCCAGCTCATTTGCGGGGGGCCGCAATGAGCAGTTCTTC. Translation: CASSFAGGRNEQFF.

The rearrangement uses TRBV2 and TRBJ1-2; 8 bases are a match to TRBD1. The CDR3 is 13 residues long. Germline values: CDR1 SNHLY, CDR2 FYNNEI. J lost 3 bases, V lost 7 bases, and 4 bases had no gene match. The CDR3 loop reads CASIPDRDYGYTF. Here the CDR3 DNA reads TGTGCCAGCATCCCGGACAGGGACTATGGCTACACCTTC. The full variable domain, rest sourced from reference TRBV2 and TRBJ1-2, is EPEVTQTPSHQVTQMGQEVILRCVPISNHLYFYWYRQILGQKVEFLVSFYNNEISEKSEIFDDQFSVERPDGSNFTLKIRSTKLEDSAMYFCASIPDRDYGYTFGSGTRLTVV.

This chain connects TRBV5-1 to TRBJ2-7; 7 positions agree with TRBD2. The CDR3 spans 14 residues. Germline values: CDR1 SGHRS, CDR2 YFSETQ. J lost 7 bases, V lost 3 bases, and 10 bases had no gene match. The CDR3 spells CASSSQAGSQEQYF. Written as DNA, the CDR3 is TGCGCCAGCAGCTCACAAGCGGGGAGTCAAGAGCAGTACTTC.

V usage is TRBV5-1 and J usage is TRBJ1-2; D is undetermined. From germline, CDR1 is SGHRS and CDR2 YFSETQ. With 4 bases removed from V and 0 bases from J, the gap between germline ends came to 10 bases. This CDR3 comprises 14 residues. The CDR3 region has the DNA TGCGCCAGCAGCCTAGACATGCCTAACTATGGCTACACCTTC. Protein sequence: CASSLDMPNYGYTF.

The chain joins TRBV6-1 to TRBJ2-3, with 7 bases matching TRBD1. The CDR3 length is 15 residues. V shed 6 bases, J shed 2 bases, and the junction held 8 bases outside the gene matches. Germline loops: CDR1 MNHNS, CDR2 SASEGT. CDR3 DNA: TGTGCCAGCAGGACCAGGGGGTCGAACACAGATACGCAGTATTTT. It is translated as CASRTRGSNTDTQYF.

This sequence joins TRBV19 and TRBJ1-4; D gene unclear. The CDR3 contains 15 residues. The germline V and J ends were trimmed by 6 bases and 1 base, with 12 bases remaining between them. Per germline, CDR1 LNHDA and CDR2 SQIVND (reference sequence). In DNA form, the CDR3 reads TGTGCCAGTAGCCCAACCCAAGTAACTAATGAAAAACTGTTTTTT. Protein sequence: CASSPTQVTNEKLFF.

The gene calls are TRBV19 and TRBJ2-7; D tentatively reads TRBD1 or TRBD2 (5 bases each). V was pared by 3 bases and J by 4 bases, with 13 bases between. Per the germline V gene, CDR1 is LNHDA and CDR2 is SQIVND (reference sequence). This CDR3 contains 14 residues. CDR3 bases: TGTGCCAGTAGTATCGGGACGACAACATACGAGCAGTACTTC. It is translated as CASSIGTTTYEQYF.

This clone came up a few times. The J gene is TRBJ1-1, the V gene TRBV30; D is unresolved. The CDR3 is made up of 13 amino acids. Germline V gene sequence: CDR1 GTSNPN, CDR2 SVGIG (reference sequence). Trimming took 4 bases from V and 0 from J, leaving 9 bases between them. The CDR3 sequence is CAWITYMNTEAFF. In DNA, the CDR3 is TGTGCCTGGATAACCTACATGAACACTGAAGCTTTCTTT.

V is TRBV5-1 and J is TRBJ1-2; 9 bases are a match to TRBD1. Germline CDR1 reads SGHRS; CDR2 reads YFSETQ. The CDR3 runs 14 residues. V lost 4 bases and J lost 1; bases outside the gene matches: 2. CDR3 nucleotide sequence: TGCGCCAGCAGCCGGACAGGGGATAACTATGGCTACACCTTC. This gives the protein CASSRTGDNYGYTF.

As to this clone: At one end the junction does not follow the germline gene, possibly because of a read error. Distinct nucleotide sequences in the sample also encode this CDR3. This CDR3 reads CASTGGPVTGELFF. The CDR3 region has the DNA TGCGCCAGCACGGGGGGGCCGGTCACCGGGGAGCTGTTTTTT. This sequence joins TRBV11-1 and TRBJ2-2, with 8 bases matching TRBD2. Looked up from germline, CDR1 is SGHAT and CDR2 is FQDESV (reference sequence). This CDR3 has 14 residues.

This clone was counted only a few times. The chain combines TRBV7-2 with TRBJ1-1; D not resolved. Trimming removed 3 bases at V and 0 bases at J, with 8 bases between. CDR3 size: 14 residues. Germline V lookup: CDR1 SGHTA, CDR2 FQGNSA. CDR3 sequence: CASSFLRVNTEAFF. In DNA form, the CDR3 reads TGTGCCAGCAGCTTCCTTCGGGTGAACACTGAAGCTTTCTTT.

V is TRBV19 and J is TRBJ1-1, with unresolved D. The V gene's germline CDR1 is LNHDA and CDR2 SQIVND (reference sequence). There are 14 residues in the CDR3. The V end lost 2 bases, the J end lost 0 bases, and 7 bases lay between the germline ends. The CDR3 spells CASSIQELNTEAFF. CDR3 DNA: TGTGCCAGTAGTATACAGGAGCTGAACACTGAAGCTTTCTTT.

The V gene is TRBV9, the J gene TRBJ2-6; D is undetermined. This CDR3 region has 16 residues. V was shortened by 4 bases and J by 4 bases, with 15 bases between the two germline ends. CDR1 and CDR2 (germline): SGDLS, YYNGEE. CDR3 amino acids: CASSHPARTGANVLTF. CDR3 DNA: TGTGCCAGCAGCCACCCAGCCAGGACCGGGGCCAACGTCCTGACTTTC.

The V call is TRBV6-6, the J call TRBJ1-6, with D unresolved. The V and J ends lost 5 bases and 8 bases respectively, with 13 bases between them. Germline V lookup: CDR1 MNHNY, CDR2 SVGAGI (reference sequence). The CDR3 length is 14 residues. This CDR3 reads CASSRTLLDSPLHF. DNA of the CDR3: TGTGCCAGCAGTCGTACCCTCTTGGATTCACCCCTCCACTTT.